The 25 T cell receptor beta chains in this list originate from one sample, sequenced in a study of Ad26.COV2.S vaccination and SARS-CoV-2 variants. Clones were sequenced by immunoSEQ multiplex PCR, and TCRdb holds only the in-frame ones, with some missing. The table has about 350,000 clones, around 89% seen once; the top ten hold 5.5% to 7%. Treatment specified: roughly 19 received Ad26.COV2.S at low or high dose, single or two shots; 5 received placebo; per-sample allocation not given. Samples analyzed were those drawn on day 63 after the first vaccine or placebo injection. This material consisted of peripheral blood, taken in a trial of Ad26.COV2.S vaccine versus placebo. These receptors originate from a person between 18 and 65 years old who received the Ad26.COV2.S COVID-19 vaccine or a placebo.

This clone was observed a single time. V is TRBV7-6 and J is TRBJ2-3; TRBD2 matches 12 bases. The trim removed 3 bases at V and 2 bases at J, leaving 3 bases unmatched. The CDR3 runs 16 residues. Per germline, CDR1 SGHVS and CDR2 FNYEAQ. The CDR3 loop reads CASSFLAGGVTDTQYF. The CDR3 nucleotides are TGTGCCAGCAGCTTCCTAGCGGGGGGGGTCACAGATACGCAGTATTTT.

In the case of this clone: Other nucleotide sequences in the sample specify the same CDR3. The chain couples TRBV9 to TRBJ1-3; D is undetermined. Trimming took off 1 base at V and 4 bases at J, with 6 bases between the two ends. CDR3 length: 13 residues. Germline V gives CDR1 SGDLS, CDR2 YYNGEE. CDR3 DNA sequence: TGTGCCAGCAGCGTATCATCCGGAAACACCATATATTTT. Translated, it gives CASSVSSGNTIYF.

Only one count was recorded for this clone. This CDR3 reads CASSGQGSSYNSPLHF. The CDR3 DNA follows: TGTGCCAGCAGTGGGCAGGGGAGCTCCTATAATTCACCCCTCCACTTT. The chain is built from TRBV25-1 and TRBJ1-6; D perhaps matches TRBD1 (6 bases). Trimming stripped 4 bases from V and 0 bases from J, with 10 bases between. Germline V gene sequence: CDR1 MGHDK, CDR2 SYGVNS. CDR3 length: 16 amino acids.

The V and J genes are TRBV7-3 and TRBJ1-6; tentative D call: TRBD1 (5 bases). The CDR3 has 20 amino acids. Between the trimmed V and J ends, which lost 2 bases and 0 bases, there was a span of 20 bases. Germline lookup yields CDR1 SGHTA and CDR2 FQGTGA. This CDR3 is CASSLVSSAGRSSYNSPLHF. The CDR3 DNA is TGTGCCAGCAGCTTAGTATCCTCGGCAGGGAGAAGCTCCTATAATTCACCCCTCCACTTT.

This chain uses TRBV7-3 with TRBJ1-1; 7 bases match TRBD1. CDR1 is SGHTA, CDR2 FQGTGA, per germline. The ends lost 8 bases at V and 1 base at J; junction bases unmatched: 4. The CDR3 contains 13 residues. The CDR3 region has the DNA TGTGCCAGCGCAGGGGGTCGGAACACTGAAGCTTTCTTT. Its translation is CASAGGRNTEAFF.

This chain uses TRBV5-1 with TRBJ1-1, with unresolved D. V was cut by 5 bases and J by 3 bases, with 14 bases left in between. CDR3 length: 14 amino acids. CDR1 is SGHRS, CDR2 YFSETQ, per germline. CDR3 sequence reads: CASSVAPKDTEAFF. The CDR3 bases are TGCGCCAGCAGTGTTGCACCTAAAGACACTGAAGCTTTCTTT.

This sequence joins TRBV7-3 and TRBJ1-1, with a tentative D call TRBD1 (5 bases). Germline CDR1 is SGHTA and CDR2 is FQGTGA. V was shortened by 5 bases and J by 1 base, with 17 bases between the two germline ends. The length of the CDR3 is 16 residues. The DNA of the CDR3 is TGTGCCAGCAGCCTCGGGGGTGGGAGGAGGAACACTGAAGCTTTCTTT. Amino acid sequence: CASSLGGGRRNTEAFF.

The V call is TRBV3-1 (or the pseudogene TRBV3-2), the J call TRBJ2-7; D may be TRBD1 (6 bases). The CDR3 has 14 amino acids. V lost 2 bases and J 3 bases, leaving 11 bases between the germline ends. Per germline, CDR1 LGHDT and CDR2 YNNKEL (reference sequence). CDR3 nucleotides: TGTGCCAGCAGCCAAAGACAGGCAAACTACGAGCAGTACTTC. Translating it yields CASSQRQANYEQYF.

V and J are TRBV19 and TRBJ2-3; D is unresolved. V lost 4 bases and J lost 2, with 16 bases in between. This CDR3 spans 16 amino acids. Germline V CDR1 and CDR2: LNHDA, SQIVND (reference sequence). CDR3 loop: CASSKGSTPFTDTQYF. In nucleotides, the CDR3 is TGTGCCAGTAGTAAAGGGTCGACACCTTTCACAGATACGCAGTATTTT.

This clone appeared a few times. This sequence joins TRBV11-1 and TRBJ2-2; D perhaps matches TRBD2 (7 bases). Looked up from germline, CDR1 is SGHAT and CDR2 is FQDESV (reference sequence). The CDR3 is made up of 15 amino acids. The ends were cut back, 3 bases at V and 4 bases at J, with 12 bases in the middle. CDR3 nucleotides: TGTGCCAGCAGCTTGGGCGGGGGCCGCACCGGGGAGCTGTTTTTT. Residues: CASSLGGGRTGELFF.

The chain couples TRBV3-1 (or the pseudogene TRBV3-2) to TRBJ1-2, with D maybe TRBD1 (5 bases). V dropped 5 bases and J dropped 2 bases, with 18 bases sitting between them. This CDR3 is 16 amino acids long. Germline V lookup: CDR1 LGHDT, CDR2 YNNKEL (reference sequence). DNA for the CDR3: TGTGCCAGCAGCTATGAAGTTGAGGGGTCAAACTATGGCTACACCTTC. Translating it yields CASSYEVEGSNYGYTF.

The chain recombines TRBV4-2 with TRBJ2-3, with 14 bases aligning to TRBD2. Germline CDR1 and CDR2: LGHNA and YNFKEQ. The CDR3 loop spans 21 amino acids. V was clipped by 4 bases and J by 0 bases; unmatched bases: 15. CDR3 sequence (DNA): TGTGCCAGCAGCCCACAAAGGGGGACTAGCGGGGGACGGTGGAGCACAGATACGCAGTATTTT. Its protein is CASSPQRGTSGGRWSTDTQYF.

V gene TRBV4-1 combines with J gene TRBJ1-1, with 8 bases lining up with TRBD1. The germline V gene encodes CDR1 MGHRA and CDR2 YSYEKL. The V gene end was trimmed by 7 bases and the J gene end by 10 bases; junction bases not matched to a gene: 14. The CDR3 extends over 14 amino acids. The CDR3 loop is CASNTGQERKGAFF. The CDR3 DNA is TGCGCCAGCAATACGGGACAGGAACGTAAAGGAGCTTTCTTT.

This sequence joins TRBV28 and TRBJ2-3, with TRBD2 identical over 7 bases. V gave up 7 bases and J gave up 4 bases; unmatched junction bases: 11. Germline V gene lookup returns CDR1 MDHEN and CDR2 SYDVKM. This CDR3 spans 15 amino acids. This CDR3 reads CASIGGSHNSDTQYF. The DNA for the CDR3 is TGTGCCAGCATCGGGGGGAGCCACAATTCAGATACGCAGTATTTT.

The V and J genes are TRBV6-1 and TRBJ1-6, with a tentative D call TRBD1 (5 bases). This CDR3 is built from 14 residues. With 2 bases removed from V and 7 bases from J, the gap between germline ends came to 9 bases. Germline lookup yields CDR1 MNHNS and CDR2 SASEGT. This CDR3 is CASSEQGWNSPLHF. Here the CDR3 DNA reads TGTGCCAGCAGTGAACAGGGATGGAATTCACCCCTCCACTTT.

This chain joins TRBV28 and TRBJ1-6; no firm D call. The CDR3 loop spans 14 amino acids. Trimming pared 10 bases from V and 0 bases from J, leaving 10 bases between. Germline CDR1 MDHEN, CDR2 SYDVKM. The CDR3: CAIPGSSYNSPLHF. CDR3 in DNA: TGTGCCATCCCCGGGAGCTCCTATAATTCACCCCTCCACTTT.

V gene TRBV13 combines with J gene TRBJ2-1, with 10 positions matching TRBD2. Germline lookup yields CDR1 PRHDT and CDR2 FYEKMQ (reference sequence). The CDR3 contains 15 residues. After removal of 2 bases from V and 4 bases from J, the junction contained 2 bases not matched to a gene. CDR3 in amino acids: CASSLLAGVYNEQFF. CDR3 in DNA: TGTGCCAGCAGCTTACTAGCGGGAGTATACAATGAGCAGTTCTTC.

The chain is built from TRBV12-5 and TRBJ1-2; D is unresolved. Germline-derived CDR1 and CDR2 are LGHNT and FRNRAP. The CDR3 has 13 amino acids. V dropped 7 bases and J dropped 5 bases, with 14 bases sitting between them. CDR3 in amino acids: CASARTGGYGYTF. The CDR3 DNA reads TGTGCTAGTGCCAGGACCGGTGGGTATGGCTACACCTTC.

Here the CDR3 DNA reads TGCGCCAGCAGCTCGGGACTAGCGGGGGGGCCGGGCAATGAGCAGTTCTTC. Translation gives CASSSGLAGGPGNEQFF. The V and J genes are TRBV5-1 and TRBJ2-1; 16 bases are shared with TRBD2. Germline CDR1 and CDR2: SGHRS and YFSETQ. J lost 6 bases, V lost 3 bases, and 6 bases had no gene match. This CDR3 contains 17 residues.

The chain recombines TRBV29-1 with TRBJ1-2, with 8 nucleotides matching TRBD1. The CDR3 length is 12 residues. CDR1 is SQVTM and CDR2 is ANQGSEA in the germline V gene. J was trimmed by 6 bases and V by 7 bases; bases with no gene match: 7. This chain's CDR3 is CSADRENDGYTF. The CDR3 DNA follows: TGCAGCGCGGACAGGGAAAATGATGGCTACACCTTC. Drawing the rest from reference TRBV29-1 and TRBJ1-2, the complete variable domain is SAVISQKPSRDICQRGTSLTIQCQVDSQVTMMFWYRQQPGQSLTLIATANQGSEATYESGFVIDKFPISRPNLTFSTLTVSNMSPEDSSIYLCSADRENDGYTFGSGTRLTVV.

The CDR3 region is CSVEDRGPLENTPNSPLHF. The CDR3 DNA reads as TGCAGCGTTGAAGATCGCGGGCCATTGGAAAATACTCCAAATTCACCCCTCCACTTT. The chain is built from TRBV29-1 and TRBJ1-6; D is uncertain. Per germline, CDR1 SQVTM and CDR2 ANQGSEA. The CDR3 is made up of 19 amino acids. Trimming stripped 0 bases from V and 7 bases from J, with 25 bases between.

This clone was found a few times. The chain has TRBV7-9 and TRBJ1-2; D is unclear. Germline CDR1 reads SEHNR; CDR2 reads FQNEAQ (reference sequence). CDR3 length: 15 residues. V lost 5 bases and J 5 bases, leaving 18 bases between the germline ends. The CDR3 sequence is CASSPQYRGEYGYTF. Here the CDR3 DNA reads TGTGCCAGCAGCCCGCAGTATCGGGGAGAGTATGGCTACACCTTC.

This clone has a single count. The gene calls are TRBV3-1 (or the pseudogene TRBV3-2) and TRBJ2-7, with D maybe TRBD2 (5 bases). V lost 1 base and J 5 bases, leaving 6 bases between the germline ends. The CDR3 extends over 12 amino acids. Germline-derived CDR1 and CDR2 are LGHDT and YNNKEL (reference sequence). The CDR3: CASSQASNEQYF. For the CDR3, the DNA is TGTGCCAGCAGCCAAGCTAGCAACGAGCAGTACTTC.

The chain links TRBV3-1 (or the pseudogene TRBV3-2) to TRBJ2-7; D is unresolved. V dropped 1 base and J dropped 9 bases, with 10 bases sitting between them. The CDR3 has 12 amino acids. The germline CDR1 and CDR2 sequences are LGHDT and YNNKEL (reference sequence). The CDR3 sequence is CASSQVTGPQYF. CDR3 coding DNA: TGTGCCAGCAGCCAAGTAACCGGGCCGCAGTACTTC.

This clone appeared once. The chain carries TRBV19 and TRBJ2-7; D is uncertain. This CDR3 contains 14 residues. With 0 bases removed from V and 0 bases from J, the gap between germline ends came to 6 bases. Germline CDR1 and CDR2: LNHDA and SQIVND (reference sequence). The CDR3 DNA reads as TGTGCCAGTAGTATAGATGCCAGCTCCTACGAGCAGTACTTC. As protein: CASSIDASSYEQYF.